The rows below give T cell receptor beta chains drawn from one sample of a study of cytomegalovirus exposure and HLA in healthy donors. Only in-frame clones appear in the TCRdb table, and some are missing; sequencing was by immunoSEQ multiplex PCR. The repertoire holds 150,000 to 180,000 clones, with under 80% as singletons. Sequenced material: PBMCs. These receptors were taken from a man under 40 in good health and CMV-seronegative. CDR3s include the opening cysteine and the closing phenylalanine or tryptophan. Fields, in order: V gene, J gene, CDR3 protein.

v_call: TRBV5-1; j_call: TRBJ1-4; cdr3_aa: CASSKTPGEKLFF
v_call: TRBV5-1; j_call: TRBJ2-7; cdr3_aa: CASSLAYGQGANEQYF
v_call: TRBV5-4; j_call: TRBJ2-7; cdr3_aa: CASSLEQGVEQYF
v_call: TRBV27; j_call: TRBJ2-7; cdr3_aa: CASSLSSAGCEQYF
v_call: TRBV5-1; j_call: -; cdr3_aa: CASSLAPGGRYEQYF
v_call: TRBV7-9; j_call: TRBJ1-4; cdr3_aa: CASSLGRAATNEKLFF
v_call: TRBV5-1; j_call: TRBJ1-1; cdr3_aa: CASSLDRENPLNTEAFF
v_call: TRBV11-2; j_call: TRBJ1-1; cdr3_aa: CASSSPRYEAFF
v_call: TRBV29-1; j_call: TRBJ1-2; cdr3_aa: CSVETTGGNGYTF
v_call: TRBV7-2; j_call: TRBJ2-2; cdr3_aa: CASSLYFRTNTGELFF
v_call: TRBV9; j_call: TRBJ2-1; cdr3_aa: CASSVDSLGSGEQFF
v_call: TRBV19; j_call: TRBJ1-2; cdr3_aa: CASRTGGSGYTF
v_call: TRBV29-1; j_call: TRBJ1-1; cdr3_aa: CSVEDIQGRTEAFF
v_call: TRBV7-3; j_call: TRBJ1-2; cdr3_aa: CASSSSGGYGYTF
v_call: TRBV2; j_call: TRBJ1-2; cdr3_aa: CASSEGRELNYGYTF
v_call: TRBV7-2; j_call: TRBJ1-2; cdr3_aa: CASSSRWVSSYGYTF
v_call: TRBV5-4; j_call: TRBJ2-7; cdr3_aa: CASSLASDYEQYF
v_call: TRBV19; j_call: TRBJ2-6; cdr3_aa: CASSITTAGANVLTF
v_call: TRBV18; j_call: TRBJ1-1; cdr3_aa: CASSPVSTRDRNTEAFF
v_call: TRBV5-1; j_call: TRBJ1-4; cdr3_aa: CASSFTPGGEKLFF
v_call: TRBV28; j_call: TRBJ1-5; cdr3_aa: CASSPPGYRNQPQHF
v_call: TRBV19; j_call: TRBJ2-2; cdr3_aa: CASSIPDRAIGELFF
v_call: TRBV7-6; j_call: TRBJ1-1; cdr3_aa: CASSSSTGGREAFF
v_call: TRBV5-1; j_call: TRBJ1-1; cdr3_aa: CASSLAVNTEAFF
v_call: TRBV11-1; j_call: TRBJ2-5; cdr3_aa: CASSLDWTGSSETQYF
v_call: TRBV19; j_call: TRBJ1-5; cdr3_aa: CASSDQQGAGQPQHF
v_call: TRBV7-9; j_call: TRBJ1-2; cdr3_aa: CASSPGQGGYTF
v_call: TRBV5-4; j_call: TRBJ2-7; cdr3_aa: CASSWDRENEQYF
v_call: TRBV7-2; j_call: TRBJ2-3; cdr3_aa: CASSSGLAGSTDTQYF
v_call: TRBV29-1; j_call: TRBJ1-2; cdr3_aa: CSVPRDSPNYGYTF
v_call: TRBV4-1; j_call: TRBJ2-7; cdr3_aa: CASSQDSSGVYEQYF
v_call: TRBV4-3; j_call: TRBJ2-7; cdr3_aa: CASSQTGQGSHEQYF
v_call: TRBV4-1; j_call: TRBJ2-2; cdr3_aa: CASSQENRGIGELFF
v_call: TRBV28; j_call: TRBJ2-7; cdr3_aa: CASSFTGGASGEQYF
v_call: TRBV19; j_call: TRBJ1-1; cdr3_aa: CASSMERTGNTEAFF
v_call: TRBV2; j_call: TRBJ2-7; cdr3_aa: CASKGQFYEQYF
v_call: TRBV30; j_call: TRBJ1-4; cdr3_aa: CAWSLTGEDEKLFF
v_call: TRBV5-4; j_call: TRBJ2-5; cdr3_aa: CASSRSLAGVQETQYF
v_call: TRBV6-1; j_call: TRBJ1-5; cdr3_aa: CASSVTGNQPQNF
v_call: TRBV15; j_call: TRBJ1-5; cdr3_aa: CATSRDRVYSNQPQHF
v_call: TRBV19; j_call: TRBJ2-3; cdr3_aa: CASSIDRGVNTQYF
v_call: TRBV10-3; j_call: TRBJ1-5; cdr3_aa: CAISGGQGNQPQHF
v_call: TRBV7-9; j_call: TRBJ2-7; cdr3_aa: CSSSQGRYEQYF
v_call: TRBV9; j_call: TRBJ1-2; cdr3_aa: CASSVGLGTTDGYTF
v_call: TRBV5-4; j_call: TRBJ2-3; cdr3_aa: CASSAGGSTDTQYF
v_call: TRBV5-1; j_call: TRBJ2-7; cdr3_aa: CASSLEQLYEQYF
v_call: TRBV5-4; j_call: TRBJ2-1; cdr3_aa: CASSRDGGTYNEQFF
v_call: TRBV7-2; j_call: TRBJ1-6; cdr3_aa: CASSMTGNNSPLHF
v_call: TRBV6-5; j_call: TRBJ1-6; cdr3_aa: CASSFRNSSPLHF
v_call: TRBV15; j_call: TRBJ2-7; cdr3_aa: CATGTGLYEQYF
v_call: TRBV4-2; j_call: TRBJ1-1; cdr3_aa: CASSLQGERTEAFF
v_call: TRBV6-1; j_call: TRBJ1-1; cdr3_aa: CASRQGARTEAFF
v_call: TRBV5-1; j_call: TRBJ2-1; cdr3_aa: CASSLVEENEQFF